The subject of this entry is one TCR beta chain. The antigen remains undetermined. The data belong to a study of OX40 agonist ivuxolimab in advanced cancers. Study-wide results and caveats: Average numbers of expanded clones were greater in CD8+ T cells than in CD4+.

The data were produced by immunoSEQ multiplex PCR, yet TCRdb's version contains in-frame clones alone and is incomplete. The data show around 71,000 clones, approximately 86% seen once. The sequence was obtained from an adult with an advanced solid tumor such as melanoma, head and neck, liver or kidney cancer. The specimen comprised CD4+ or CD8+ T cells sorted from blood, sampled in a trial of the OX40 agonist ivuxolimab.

CDR3 nucleotide sequence: TGTGCCAGCAGCCAAACAGGGTTTCTGGGCGGGGAGCTGTTTTTT. It translates to CASSQTGFLGGELFF. The chain joins TRBV7-3 to TRBJ2-2, with D tentatively TRBD1 (6 bases). The V end was cut by 5 bases, the J end by 7 bases, with 17 bases between. The germline V gene encodes CDR1 SGHTA and CDR2 FQGTGA. The CDR3 sequence is 15 residues long.